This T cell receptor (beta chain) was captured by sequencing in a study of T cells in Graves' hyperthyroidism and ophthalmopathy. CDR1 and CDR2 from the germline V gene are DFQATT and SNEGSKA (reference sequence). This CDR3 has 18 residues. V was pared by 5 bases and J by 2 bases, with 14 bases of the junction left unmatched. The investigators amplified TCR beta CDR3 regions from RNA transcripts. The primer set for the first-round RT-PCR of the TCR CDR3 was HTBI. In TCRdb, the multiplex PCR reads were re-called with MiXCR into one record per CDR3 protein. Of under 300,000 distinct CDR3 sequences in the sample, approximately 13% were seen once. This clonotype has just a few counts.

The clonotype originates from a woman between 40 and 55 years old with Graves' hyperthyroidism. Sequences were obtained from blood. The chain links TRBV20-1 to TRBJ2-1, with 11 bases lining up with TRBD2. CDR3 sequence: CSALNFGTSGIPYNEQFF. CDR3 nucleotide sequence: TGCAGTGCTTTAAACTTCGGGACTAGCGGTATTCCCTACAATGAGCAGTTCTTC.